This TCR beta chain derives from a study of response to subunit inactivated influenza vaccine (dated by TCRdb to 2016 to 2018). Concerning the study at large: Deep quantitative profiling of the T cell receptor repertoire was used in the study to follow responses to a trivalent subunit inactivated influenza vaccine.

Receptor libraries were prepared by RT-PCR. Sequencing took place on an Illumina HiSeq 2500. The public reads were reprocessed in TCRdb via fastp at Q25 and MiXCR, keeping in-frame beta chains. CDR3 protein sequences are deduplicated, and each keeps its most common genes and DNA. For this sample the table gives 530,000 or so distinct CDR3 sequences, of which 14% were detected only once. The leading ten clones occupy approximately 12% of the sample. Study-wide conclusions, independent of this receptor: The authors suggested that each seasonal influenza vaccination may recruit only a limited number of new T cells.

As for this clonotype: Its antigen is not yet known. Per-base qualities were not stored, and no clone one base away is much larger.

Reading the germline V gene gives CDR1 LGHNA and CDR2 YSLEER. The germline ends are 14 bases apart after V is trimmed by 0 bases and J by 2 bases. Spanning cysteine to phenylalanine, the CDR3 consists of 16 amino acids. Kept here is only the CDR3 DNA, which spans 48 bases and is read in frame from base 1. The sequence derives from a man aged 45-65 years who received an inactivated influenza vaccine. Donor details come from another sample of the same person, matched by shared clones. The sample consisted of PBMCs from blood, taken 11 to 12 days after vaccination. The chain is assembled from TRBV4-3 and TRBJ2-7, with the D gene not confidently named. The CDR3 here reads CASSQDLKLGTYEQYF. DNA sequence: TGCGCCAGCAGCCAAGATCTTAAGCTCGGAACCTACGAGCAGTACTTC.